These T cell receptor beta chains were read from a single sample in a study of shared clonotypes between healthy human individuals. Data came from immunoSEQ multiplex PCR; TCRdb stores just in-frame clones and leaves some out. The sample contains some 2 million clones, about 95% of which appear only once. Sequenced material: naive CD8+ T cells sorted from blood. These receptor sequences come from a man aged 18 to 30 in good health. The conserved cysteine and the conserved F or W are not part of the CDR3 here. Fields, in order: V gene, J gene, clone size, CDR3 protein. Size is omitted from some rows. Given values are once, few, many or a class for expanded clones.

>TRBV29-1|TRBJ2-7|.
SVVPGTGTYEQY
>TRBV27|TRBJ1-6|.
ASSLANSYNSPLH
>TRBV7-9|TRBJ1-2|.
ASSLDRADYGYT
>TRBV19|TRBJ2-1|.
ASSIVADSYNEQF
>TRBV7-9|TRBJ2-7|.
ASSSRGLGGKKYEQY
>TRBV4-1|TRBJ1-6|.
ASSQDTGTIGSPLH
>TRBV5-1|TRBJ2-3|.
ASSLVGGTAADTQY
>TRBV5-6|TRBJ2-1|.
ASSFGQDNEQF
>TRBV27|TRBJ1-3|.
ASSFVGDGNTIY
>TRBV2|TRBJ2-1|.
ASSDDEQF
>TRBV30|TRBJ2-2|once
AWEEVNTGELF
>TRBV6-1|TRBJ1-1|.
ASRVDRDMNTEAF
>TRBV4-1|TRBJ2-7|.
ASSQTSGASYEQY
>TRBV18|TRBJ2-7|.
ASSPGYEQY
>TRBV30|TRBJ2-7|.
AWSVDSGFSYEQY
>TRBV18|TRBJ2-5|.
ASSPLSGGGQETQY
>TRBV7-2|TRBJ2-7|.
ASSLARTSLSYEQY
>TRBV19|TRBJ1-5|.
ASSIDLETPATNQPQH
>TRBV19|TRBJ1-1|.
ASSMGGLNTEAF
>TRBV4-3|TRBJ1-2|.
ASSQSSGTGALVNYGYT
>TRBV2|TRBJ2-7|.
ASFGGPYEQY
>TRBV27|TRBJ2-7|.
ASSQRGSSYEQY
>TRBV27|TRBJ2-1|.
ASSLYRGNEQF
>TRBV7-9|TRBJ2-7|.
ASSQESYEQY
>TRBV2|TRBJ1-2|.
ASSPVPGYT
>TRBV11-2|TRBJ2-7|.
ASSYTAEGVYEQY
>TRBV14|TRBJ2-1|.
ASSLTVVPYNEQF
>TRBV29-1|TRBJ2-7|.
SVDPGQGNYEQY
>TRBV27|TRBJ2-3|.
ASTRGGPIGWTDTQY
>TRBV4-1|TRBJ2-7|.
ASSQVELGYEQY
>TRBV10-2|TRBJ2-1|.
ASSEVLAGGYNEQF
>TRBV7-8|TRBJ2-5|.
ASSLARGVEETQY
>TRBV7-3|TRBJ2-3|once
ASSLVAAGTDTQY
>TRBV28|TRBJ2-1|.
ASSLFFRDRLYNEQF
>TRBV10-2|TRBJ2-3|.
ASSEDTGRDTQY
>TRBV23-1|TRBJ1-6|.
ASSLPLEGSASDSPLH
>TRBV9|TRBJ1-4|.
ASSEGQWGNEKLF
>TRBV6-5|TRBJ2-5|once
ASSLQGKEETQY
>TRBV6-6|TRBJ1-5|.
ASSDRGDQPQH
>TRBV28|TRBJ1-4|.
ASSFFNTLDRGANEKLF
>TRBV5-4|TRBJ2-7|.
ASSIGLAGGSSYEQY
>TRBV28|TRBJ1-6|.
ASKEGGNSPLH
>TRBV4-3|TRBJ1-4|.
ASSQDVAVGSEKLF
>TRBV7-9|TRBJ2-3|.
ASSSAGDTQY
>TRBV6-1|TRBJ1-6|once
ASSEAGQGFNSPLH